The rows below give T cell receptor beta chains drawn from one sample of a study of CD8 T cells in ankylosing spondylitis. Using its own MiXCR run on the 5' RACE reads, TCRdb lists one record per CDR3 protein. The sample has 700,000 to 1,000,000 distinct CDR3 sequences, 12% seen once. The sample consisted of blood, either unsorted or a sorted T cell fraction (not recorded which). The receptors come from a male donor with ankylosing spondylitis. CDR3s leave out the opening cysteine and the closing phenylalanine or tryptophan. The D gene is left open where the match is weak.

D gene	V gene	CDR3 protein
.	TRBV5-1	ASALGSLFNEQF
TRBD1	TRBV4-3	ASSQDRDRGTEAF
.	TRBV6-5	ASSPNTGNGYT
TRBD1	TRBV10-3	AISEKTGQYDEQF
TRBD1	TRBV7-2	ASSSRTGMDGYT
.	TRBV20-1	SAARAGARNEQF
TRBD1	TRBV4-3	ASSHTGQGDYGYT
TRBD2	TRBV27	ASSPGTSGANEQF
.	TRBV27	ASSRPGFPYEQY
TRBD1	TRBV6-1	ASSGWTGEVLYGYT
.	TRBV4-3	ASSHHLTDTQY